These 29 T cell receptor beta chains were all obtained from the same sample, sequenced in a study of blood T cell repertoires in COVID-19. Libraries were prepared by immunoSEQ multiplex PCR; TCRdb keeps only in-frame clonotypes and omits some of them. The repertoire holds more than 350,000 clones, with around 87% as singletons. Material for sequencing was peripheral blood. The receptors derive from a woman in her thirties with COVID-19, enrolled during active disease.

This chain links TRBV5-1 with TRBJ2-7; 12 bases are shared with TRBD2. V was pared by 0 bases and J by 0 bases, with 4 bases of the junction left unmatched. CDR3 size: 17 residues. From germline, CDR1 is SGHRS and CDR2 YFSETQ. The CDR3, as DNA: TGCGCCAGCAGCTTGGCCACTAGCGGGAGGAGCTCCTACGAGCAGTACTTC. It specifies CASSLATSGRSSYEQYF. Based on the CDR3 plus reference TRBV5-1 and TRBJ2-7, the full variable domain is KAGVTQTPRYLIKTRGQQVTLSCSPISGHRSVSWYQQTPGQGLQFLFEYFSETQRNKGNFPGRFSGRQFSNSRSEMNVSTLELGDSALYLCASSLATSGRSSYEQYFGPGTRLTVT.

The V gene is TRBV6-5, the J gene TRBJ1-2, with TRBD1 identical over 9 bases. J was trimmed by 7 bases and V by 6 bases; bases with no gene match: 12. Germline CDR1 and CDR2: MNHEY and SVGAGI. This CDR3 is 15 amino acids long. CDR3 sequence: CASRRPGTGGLGYTF. Here the CDR3 DNA reads TGTGCCAGCAGAAGACCAGGTACAGGGGGCCTTGGCTACACCTTC.

With regard to this clone: This CDR3 is also generated by other DNA sequences in the sample. The rearrangement joins TRBV12-5 to TRBJ1-1; weak D call: TRBD1 (6 bases). Germline V gives CDR1 LGHNT, CDR2 FRNRAP. CDR3 length: 13 amino acids. The germline V and J ends were trimmed by 1 base and 5 bases, with 8 bases remaining between them. CDR3 coding DNA: TGTGCTAGTGGTTTGGAGGGGGGGACTGAAGCTTTCTTT. This sequence encodes CASGLEGGTEAFF.

This clone was counted a single time. The V gene is TRBV28, the J gene TRBJ1-2; 10 bases agree with TRBD1. The length of the CDR3 is 15 residues. Germline V gene sequence: CDR1 MDHEN, CDR2 SYDVKM. Trimming cost V 5 bases and J 8 bases; bases outside gene matches: 11. CDR3 region: CASSPPTGGADGYTF. Here the CDR3 DNA reads TGTGCCAGCAGTCCCCCGACAGGGGGCGCCGACGGCTACACCTTC.

The CDR3 spells CASSHPRTGTRTDTQYF. The CDR3 nucleotides read TGTGCCAGCAGCCACCCCCGGACAGGTACCCGCACAGATACGCAGTATTTT. This sequence joins TRBV3-1 (or the pseudogene TRBV3-2) and TRBJ2-3; 7 nucleotides align to TRBD1. V dropped 3 bases and J dropped 1; count of bases not matched to a gene: 10. This CDR3 has 17 residues. The germline CDR1 and CDR2 sequences are LGHDT and YNNKEL (reference sequence).

This clone was seen once. The chain joins TRBV6-1 to TRBJ2-7; tentatively, D is TRBD2 (5 bases). Germline V gene sequence: CDR1 MNHNS, CDR2 SASEGT. The CDR3 has 14 residues. The V gene lost 1 base and the J gene lost 6 bases, with 13 bases spanning the gap. CDR3 bases: TGTGCCAGCAGTGAAGAGGGAGAAGTGGGCGAGCAGTACTTC. Translation gives CASSEEGEVGEQYF.

This sequence joins TRBV7-9 and TRBJ2-7; tentatively, D is TRBD1 (6 bases). CDR1 and CDR2 from the germline V gene are SEHNR and FQNEAQ (reference sequence). Trimming removed 5 bases at V and 6 bases at J, with 17 bases between. The CDR3 is 14 residues long. The CDR3 reads CASSENMIGGEQYF. CDR3 bases: TGTGCCAGCAGCGAGAATATGATAGGGGGCGAGCAGTACTTC.

The chain links TRBV2 to TRBJ2-7, with TRBD1 as a possible D gene (6 bases). The germline V gene encodes CDR1 SNHLY and CDR2 FYNNEI. V lost 6 bases and J 2 bases, leaving 11 bases between the germline ends. The CDR3 length is 13 residues. CDR3 in DNA: TGTGCCAGCAGGAGGGACACCACCTACGAGCAGTACTTC. This sequence encodes CASRRDTTYEQYF.

This chain uses TRBV25-1 with TRBJ1-2, with D maybe TRBD1 (6 bases). Between the trimmed V and J ends, which lost 3 bases and 6 bases, there was a span of 14 bases. CDR3 size: 14 residues. The germline V gene encodes CDR1 MGHDK and CDR2 SYGVNS. The CDR3 DNA is TGTGCCAGCAGTGAGGGGGGGCCCTTCAATGGCTACACCTTC. Translating it yields CASSEGGPFNGYTF.

This chain's CDR3 is CASSDLDRGYTQYF. In DNA form, the CDR3 reads TGTGCCAGCAGTGACCTGGACAGGGGATATACGCAGTATTTT. The chain employs TRBV6-1 and TRBJ2-3; 9 positions match TRBD1. CDR3 length: 14 residues. V shed 3 bases and J 7 bases; nucleotides not matched to a gene: 5. Germline V gene lookup returns CDR1 MNHNS and CDR2 SASEGT.

V is TRBV4-1 and J is TRBJ2-1; TRBD2 is a possible D gene (6 bases). Germline CDR1 is MGHRA and CDR2 is YSYEKL. V gave up 3 bases and J gave up 5 bases, with 20 bases separating them. The CDR3 is 17 residues long. CDR3: CASSHRTRGGQHNEQFF. CDR3 DNA: TGCGCCAGCAGCCACCGTACGAGGGGAGGACAACACAATGAGCAGTTCTTC.

This sequence joins TRBV9 and TRBJ2-1, with TRBD2 identical over 11 bases. Trimming took 0 bases from V and 7 from J; bases not matched to a gene: 6. The CDR3 length is 16 residues. In germline, CDR1 is SGDLS, CDR2 YYNGEE. The chain's CDR3 is CASSVGSSGGTNEQFF. As DNA, the CDR3 is TGTGCCAGCAGCGTAGGTTCTAGCGGGGGGACAAATGAGCAGTTCTTC.

The V and J genes are TRBV5-4 and TRBJ2-4; D gene ambiguous. The CDR3 length is 14 residues. From germline, CDR1 is SGHNT and CDR2 YYREEE (reference sequence). Trimming shortened V by 0 bases and J by 1 base, and 5 bases separated the two germline ends. The CDR3 protein is CASSLDGAKNIQYF. In DNA, the CDR3 is TGTGCCAGCAGCTTGGACGGGGCCAAAAACATTCAGTACTTC. The complete variable domain, with remaining parts taken from reference TRBV5-4 and TRBJ2-4, reads ETGVTQSPTHLIKTRGQQVTLRCSSQSGHNTVSWYQQALGQGPQFIFQYYREEENGRGNFPPRFSGLQFPNYSSELNVNALELDDSALYLCASSLDGAKNIQYFGAGTRLSVL.

The J gene is TRBJ1-2, the V gene TRBV7-8, with 7 bases identical to TRBD1. The V and J ends lost 1 base and 7 bases, in that order; junction bases with no gene match: 9. This CDR3 is built from 15 residues. Germline V gene sequence: CDR1 SGHVS, CDR2 FQNEAQ. CDR3 sequence: CASSLGNRGYGGYTF. DNA for the CDR3: TGTGCCAGCAGCTTAGGAAACAGGGGTTACGGTGGCTACACCTTC.

The gene calls are TRBV27 and TRBJ2-7; 7 bases map to TRBD1. V shed 6 bases and J 2 bases; nucleotides not matched to a gene: 10. CDR3 length: 15 amino acids. Looked up from germline, CDR1 is MNHEY and CDR2 is SMNVEV (reference sequence). CDR3 loop: CASSITGEPTYEQYF. CDR3 DNA: TGTGCCAGCAGCATAACAGGGGAACCCACCTACGAGCAGTACTTC.

V gene TRBV9 combines with J gene TRBJ2-7, with 9 bases identical to TRBD1. Germline assignment: CDR1 SGDLS and CDR2 YYNGEE. Germline trimming cut 7 bases from V and 2 bases from J; bases unmatched to any gene: 7. The CDR3 has 14 amino acids. CDR3 coding DNA: TGTGCCAGCCACGGACAGGGGAGACCCTACGAGCAGTACTTC. It specifies CASHGQGRPYEQYF.

The chain links TRBV5-1 to TRBJ1-1; TRBD1 matches at 8 bases. This CDR3 spans 13 amino acids. Germline CDR1 and CDR2: SGHRS and YFSETQ. J gave up 11 bases and V 3 bases, and 9 bases lay outside the gene matches. Written as DNA, the CDR3 is TGCGCCAGCAGCTACGGGCAGGGGGCGGAGGCTTTCTTT. Translated: CASSYGQGAEAFF.

The chain joins TRBV4-2 to TRBJ2-3, with TRBD2 as a possible D gene (6 bases). V was cut by 3 bases and J by 2 bases, with 9 bases left in between. The CDR3 extends over 14 amino acids. Per germline, CDR1 LGHNA and CDR2 YNFKEQ. CDR3 protein: CASSQGGVTDTQYF. The CDR3 DNA reads as TGTGCCAGCAGCCAGGGGGGTGTCACAGATACGCAGTATTTT.

The gene calls are TRBV3-1 (or the pseudogene TRBV3-2) and TRBJ2-1, with 13 bases aligning to TRBD2. Germline trimming cut 4 bases from V and 6 bases from J; bases unmatched to any gene: 9. CDR1 is LGHDT and CDR2 is YNNKEL in the germline V gene (reference sequence). The CDR3 contains 17 residues. In DNA form, the CDR3 reads TGTGCCAGCAGCCTAGGACTAGCGGGAGCTTTGTCCAATGAGCAGTTCTTC. Translated, it gives CASSLGLAGALSNEQFF.

The chain is built from TRBV28 and TRBJ1-1; TRBD1 is a possible D gene (5 bases). The CDR3 runs to 13 residues. Germline values: CDR1 MDHEN, CDR2 SYDVKM. Trimming took off 2 bases at V and 6 bases at J, with 10 bases between the two ends. The CDR3 nucleotides are TGTGCCAGCAGTTTAGGGGCAAAGTCTGAAGCTTTCTTT. The encoded protein is CASSLGAKSEAFF.

The chain has TRBV24-1 and TRBJ2-1, with TRBD2 as a possible D gene (5 bases). CDR3 length equals 18 residues. CDR1 is KGHDR and CDR2 is SFDVKD in the germline V gene. V shed 4 bases and J shed 6 bases, with 24 bases lying between them. In DNA, the CDR3 is TGTGCCACCAGTGACCCCGCTATTAGCGCGACCCGAGGCAATGAGCAGTTCTTC. Translated: CATSDPAISATRGNEQFF.

The chain joins TRBV6-2 or TRBV6-3 to TRBJ2-3, with TRBD2 matching 11 bases. Germline assignment: CDR1 MNHEY and CDR2 SVGEGT. V shed 6 bases and J 3 bases; nucleotides not matched to a gene: 5. CDR3 length: 15 amino acids. The CDR3 nucleotides are TGTGCCAGCAGCCTTAGCGGGAGGGGGACAGATACGCAGTATTTT. This encodes CASSLSGRGTDTQYF.

The chain recombines TRBV5-1 with TRBJ2-3, with 10 bases fitting TRBD2. This CDR3 is built from 17 residues. Germline CDR1 SGHRS, CDR2 YFSETQ. After removal of 0 bases from V and 5 bases from J, the junction contained 9 bases not matched to a gene. CDR3 coding DNA: TGCGCCAGCAGCTTGGAGTTAGCGGGAGGAGGGGGAGATACGCAGTATTTT. Its translation is CASSLELAGGGGDTQYF.

As regards this clone: This same CDR3 is encoded by further DNA sequences in the sample. This rearrangement joins TRBV5-4 to TRBJ2-7, with 7 bases fitting TRBD1. In germline, CDR1 is SGHNT, CDR2 YYREEE (reference sequence). V was pared by 3 bases and J by 1 base, with 4 bases of the junction left unmatched. CDR3 size: 14 residues. CDR3 nucleotides: TGTGCCAGCAGCTCCCGACAGGGTTCCTACGAGCAGTACTTC. Its protein product is CASSSRQGSYEQYF.

This clone was seen a single time. The rearrangement links TRBV11-2 to TRBJ2-5, with a tentative D call TRBD1 (5 bases). Germline V CDR1 and CDR2: SGHAT, FQNNGV. Trimming pared 0 bases from V and 5 bases from J, leaving 13 bases between. This CDR3 has 15 residues. In DNA form, the CDR3 reads TGTGCCAGCAGCTTAGAAAGGTCAGGGTGGGAGACCCAGTACTTC. It translates to CASSLERSGWETQYF.

This clone was observed once. This sequence joins TRBV9 and TRBJ1-1, with D perhaps TRBD1 (5 bases). The V gene's germline CDR1 is SGDLS and CDR2 YYNGEE. This CDR3 has 12 residues. Trimming took off 6 bases at V and 8 bases at J, with 14 bases between the two ends. CDR3 sequence reads: CASNDGGREAFF. The CDR3 DNA sequence: TGTGCCAGCAACGACGGGGGGAGGGAAGCTTTCTTT.

The genes are TRBV7-8 and TRBJ2-7, with 7 nucleotides matching TRBD1. This CDR3 comprises 15 residues. Germline CDR1 reads SGHVS; CDR2 reads FQNEAQ. J lost 3 bases, V lost 5 bases, and 10 bases had no gene match. For the CDR3, the DNA is TGTGCCAGCAGCGTAACAGGGGACGGTATCTACGAGCAGTACTTC. Translation gives CASSVTGDGIYEQYF.

This clone has only one observation. This chain joins TRBV2 and TRBJ1-2; 7 nucleotides align to TRBD1. The CDR3 length is 17 residues. The V segment lost 2 bases and the J segment 0 bases; nucleotides outside the gene matches: 9. The germline V gene encodes CDR1 SNHLY and CDR2 FYNNEI. The CDR3 DNA reads as TGTGCCAGCAGTGAAATGCCCCGACAGGGTTCTAACTATGGCTACACCTTC. Translated: CASSEMPRQGSNYGYTF.

This clone appeared a single time. The chain couples TRBV7-9 to TRBJ2-3; 9 bases fit TRBD2. The CDR3 runs 15 residues. Germline V gene lookup returns CDR1 SEHNR and CDR2 FQNEAQ (reference sequence). Unmatched junction bases numbered 4, after V lost 5 bases and J lost 1 base. The CDR3 nucleotides are TGTGCCAGCAGCCCCCCTAGCGGGGGCACAGATACGCAGTATTTT. Its translation is CASSPPSGGTDTQYF.